This T cell receptor beta chain was identified in a study of blood T cells in healthy people across ages. V was pared by 5 bases and J by 3 bases, with 4 bases of the junction left unmatched. The CDR3 sequence is 14 residues long. The germline gives CDR1 MNHEY, CDR2 SVGAGI. For the second PCR, which ran for about 6 to 11 cycles, a sample-barcoded 5' primer and a J-beta primer mix were used. MiXCR, run by TCRdb on the 5' RACE reads, gives a single entry per CDR3 protein. The sample contains about 540,000 distinct CDR3 sequences, more than 20% of which appear only once. Another study also made use of these data, one on T cells of mothers and their children. That work contributes: Primer M1S, used in the second PCR, introduced sample barcodes and 2-4 random nucleotides.

The material sequenced was blood. This receptor was identified in a boy aged 5-17 years in good health. This chain connects TRBV6-5 to TRBJ1-1, with TRBD1 matching over 9 bases. In DNA, the CDR3 is TGTGCCAGCAGTACTGGGACAGGGTACACTGAAGCTTTCTTT. It codes for CASSTGTGYTEAFF.